Listed below are T cell receptor beta chains from one sample, sequenced in a study of shared clonotypes between healthy human individuals. Libraries were prepared by immunoSEQ multiplex PCR; TCRdb keeps only in-frame clonotypes and omits some of them. Found here are roughly 2.1 million clones, approximately 94% of them singletons; the top ten hold about 1.5%. Sequenced sample: naive CD8+ T cells from PBMCs. These receptor sequences come from a man younger than 30 in good health. Some clones in this sample may be carry-over from other donors' samples. Each CDR3 is given with its conserved first and last residue. D genes are given only for firm matches. Not all rows give a size; the values are once, few, many and, for expanded clones, a class.

.,TRBJ2-7,.,TRBV5-6,CASSAGPQASYEQYF,TGTGCCAGCAGCGCCGGACCACAGGCCTCCTACGAGCAGTACTTC
.,TRBJ2-6,.,TRBV2,CASTGTGANVLTF,TGTGCCAGCACAGGGACTGGGGCCAACGTCCTGACTTTC
TRBD1,TRBJ2-1,.,TRBV6-1,CASSPLGQGGNEQFF,TGTGCCAGCAGTCCGTTAGGACAGGGAGGAAATGAGCAGTTCTTC
TRBD1,TRBJ2-7,.,TRBV11-2,CASSHTIGQGAYEQYF,TGTGCCAGCAGCCACACAATCGGACAGGGGGCCTACGAGCAGTACTTC
.,TRBJ1-3,.,TRBV9,CASSVGQGSGNTIYF,TGTGCCAGCAGCGTAGGTCAGGGGTCCGGAAACACCATATATTTT
.,TRBJ2-7,.,TRBV6-5,CASRETSWGNEQYF,TGTGCCAGCAGGGAAACTTCGTGGGGGAACGAGCAGTACTTC
.,TRBJ2-2,.,TRBV15,CATSRTALVSTGELFF,TGTGCCACCAGCAGGACAGCATTGGTTTCCACCGGGGAGCTGTTTTTT
.,TRBJ1-1,.,TRBV9,CASSVDGNTNTEAFF,TGTGCCAGCAGCGTAGATGGGAATACGAACACTGAAGCTTTCTTT
TRBD1,TRBJ1-1,.,TRBV9,CASSLPKEGAALNTEAFF,TGTGCCAGCAGCCTGCCAAAAGAGGGGGCAGCTTTGAACACTGAAGCTTTCTTT
TRBD2,TRBJ2-1,.,TRBV9,CASSVAAASGEQFF,TGTGCCAGCAGCGTAGCGGCGGCTAGCGGTGAGCAGTTCTTC
TRBD1,TRBJ2-1,.,TRBV25-1,CASSGLSGQGSYNEQFF,TGTGCCAGCAGTGGGCTTTCGGGACAGGGCTCCTACAATGAGCAGTTCTTC
.,TRBJ2-7,.,TRBV7-2,CASSLGSSSYEQYF,TGTGCCAGCAGCTTGGGATCCTCCTCCTACGAGCAGTACTTC
TRBD2,TRBJ2-2,.,TRBV7-9,CASSLVGGATGELFF,TGTGCCAGCAGCTTAGTCGGGGGGGCCACCGGGGAGCTGTTTTTT
TRBD1,TRBJ2-7,once,TRBV28,CASRGDRAYEQYF,TGTGCCAGCAGGGGGGACAGAGCCTACGAGCAGTACTTC
.,TRBJ2-2,once,TRBV6-1,CASSEPLDRNTGELFF,TGTGCCAGCAGTGAACCCCTGGACAGAAACACCGGGGAGCTGTTTTTT
TRBD2,TRBJ2-5,.,TRBV4-1,CASSQGIRTSGQETQYF,TGCGCCAGCAGCCAAGGGATTCGGACTAGCGGACAAGAGACCCAGTACTTC
.,TRBJ1-1,few,TRBV19,CASDTFQGEAFF,TGTGCCAGCGACACCTTTCAGGGGGAAGCTTTCTTT
.,TRBJ2-1,.,TRBV30,CASEVPMSNEQFF,TGTGCCAGTGAGGTCCCGATGAGCAATGAGCAGTTCTTC
TRBD2,TRBJ2-3,.,TRBV9,CASSVQREGKDTQYF,TGTGCCAGCAGCGTTCAGCGGGAGGGGAAGGATACGCAGTATTTT
.,TRBJ2-7,.,TRBV9,CASNLGGNSYEQYF,TGTGCCAGCAACCTAGGTGGCAACTCCTACGAGCAGTACTTC
TRBD2,TRBJ2-1,.,TRBV5-1,CASDPLGGNSYNEQFF,TGCGCCAGCGACCCCCTGGGGGGGAACTCCTACAATGAGCAGTTCTTC
.,TRBJ2-7,once,TRBV6-5,CASSYSTGAPEQYF,TGTGCCAGCAGTTACTCGACGGGGGCCCCCGAGCAGTACTTC
.,TRBJ1-3,.,TRBV6-1,CASSDGGASGNTIYF,TGTGCCAGCAGTGACGGAGGGGCCTCTGGAAACACCATATATTTT
.,TRBJ2-7,.,TRBV29-1,CSVVTGSEQYF,TGCAGCGTCGTTACAGGGAGCGAGCAGTACTTC
.,TRBJ2-1,.,TRBV27,CASSRRGSYNEQFF,TGTGCCAGCAGTCGGAGGGGGTCCTACAATGAGCAGTTCTTC
.,TRBJ2-5,.,TRBV29-1,CSVASHQEGETQYF,TGCAGCGTTGCCTCCCACCAGGAGGGAGAGACCCAGTACTTC
TRBD2,TRBJ2-7,.,TRBV4-1,CASSQVAVAGTYEQYF,TGCGCCAGCAGCCAAGTAGCGGTAGCGGGAACCTACGAGCAGTACTTC
TRBD1,TRBJ1-4,.,TRBV10-2,CASSGTGNVESNEKLFF,TGCGCCAGCAGTGGGACAGGGAACGTCGAGAGTAATGAAAAACTGTTTTTT
TRBD2,TRBJ2-1,.,TRBV29-1,CSVEGGRMSYNEQFF,TGCAGCGTTGAAGGCGGGAGGATGTCCTACAATGAGCAGTTCTTC